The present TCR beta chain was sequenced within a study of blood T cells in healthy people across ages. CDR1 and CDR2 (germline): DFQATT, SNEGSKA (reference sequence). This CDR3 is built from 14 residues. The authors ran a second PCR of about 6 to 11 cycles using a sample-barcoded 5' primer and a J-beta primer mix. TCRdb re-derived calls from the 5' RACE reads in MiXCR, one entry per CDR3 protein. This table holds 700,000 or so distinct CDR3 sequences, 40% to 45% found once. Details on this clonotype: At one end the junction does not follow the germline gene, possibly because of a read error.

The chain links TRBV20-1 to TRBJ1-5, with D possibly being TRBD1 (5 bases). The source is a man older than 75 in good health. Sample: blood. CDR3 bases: TGCGGTGCTAGTGCGGGGAGGGGCAGTCAGCCCCAGCATTTT. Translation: CGASAGRGSQPQHF.